This note documents a single TCR beta chain sequence. Amplification of TCR beta CDR3 regions was performed using RNA transcripts as template. The HTBI set primed first-round TCR CDR3 RT-PCR. TCRdb reanalysed the multiplex PCR reads using MiXCR and keeps one entry per CDR3 protein. The repertoire includes a few hundred thousand distinct CDR3 sequences, around 14% of them detected once, and 32% sits in the top ten. The data were obtained in a study of T cells in Graves' hyperthyroidism and ophthalmopathy. Clinical symptoms, serum thyroxine, TRAb, thyroid ultrasound and orbital computed tomography informed diagnoses. Looked up from germline, CDR1 is LNHDA and CDR2 is SQIVND (reference sequence). This CDR3 spans 14 amino acids. Trimming removed 4 bases at V and 5 bases at J, with 14 bases between.

The rearrangement links TRBV19 to TRBJ2-5; the D gene is possibly TRBD2 (6 bases). The specimen sequenced was blood. The sequence derives from a woman aged 30 to 39 with Graves' hyperthyroidism. CDR3 residues: CASSTPGGAETQYF. The CDR3 nucleotides read TGTGCCAGTAGTACCCCCGGGGGAGCGGAGACCCAGTACTTC.